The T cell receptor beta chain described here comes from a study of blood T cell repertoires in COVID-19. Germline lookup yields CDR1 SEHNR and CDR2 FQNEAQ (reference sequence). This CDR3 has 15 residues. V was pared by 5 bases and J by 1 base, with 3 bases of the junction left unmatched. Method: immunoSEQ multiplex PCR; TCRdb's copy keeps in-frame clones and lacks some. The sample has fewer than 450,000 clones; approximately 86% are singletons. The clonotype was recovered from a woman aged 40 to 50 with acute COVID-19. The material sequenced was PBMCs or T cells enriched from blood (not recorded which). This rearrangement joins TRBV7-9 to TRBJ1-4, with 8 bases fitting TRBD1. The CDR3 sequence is CASSRTGGTNEKLFF. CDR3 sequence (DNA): TGTGCCAGCAGCCGTACAGGGGGAACTAATGAAAAACTGTTTTTT.